This T cell receptor (beta chain) was captured in a study of cytomegalovirus exposure and HLA in healthy donors. Notes on this clone: Its antigen is currently unknown.

The PCR contained 60 Vbeta and 13 Jbeta primers. Using immunoSEQ multiplex PCR, the repertoire was profiled, and TCRdb retains in-frame clones only, with some absent. The table lists 100,000 to 150,000 clones, roughly 82% of them singletons, with 11% in the top ten. The V and J ends lost 0 bases and 12 bases respectively, with 10 bases between them. Germline CDR1 reads SGHTS; CDR2 reads YDEGEE. This CDR3 contains 12 residues. Study-wide findings and caveats: In a later analysis, across HLA loci, associated TCR counts were highest for DRB1, lowest for HLA-C.

The V and J genes are TRBV5-8 and TRBJ2-1; weak D call: TRBD1 (6 bases). Sequenced input: PBMCs. The TCR originated in a male donor in good health and CMV-seropositive. CDR3 DNA: TGTGCCAGCAGCTTGGAGGGACAAAGGCAGTTCTTC. It is translated as CASSLEGQRQFF.